The clone carrying this T cell receptor (beta chain) has a count of ten or more. Its target is unknown. These data originate in a study of identical twins. Each donor (without exception) was a healthy Caucasian. Germline CDR1 and CDR2: SEHNR and FQNEAQ (reference sequence). V lost 5 bases and J 8 bases, leaving 12 bases between the germline ends. The CDR3 has 12 residues. Notes on the study in general: The study reached conclusions through statistical analysis that was cross-sectional, not following the same donors.

TCRdb re-called the 5' RACE reads through MiXCR, storing one row per CDR3 protein. The data contain 350,000 or so distinct CDR3 sequences, 9% to 15% of them seen just once; the ten biggest clones take up around 7.8%. These data were likewise used in another study, on yellow fever vaccine responses in identical twins.

The sequence derives from a woman younger than 30 in good health. The chain has TRBV7-9 and TRBJ1-2; no firm D call. Sequenced material: CD8+ T cells sorted from blood. In DNA, the CDR3 is TGTGCCAGCAGCCTCAATCCTCGGGGCTACACCTTC. Protein product: CASSLNPRGYTF.